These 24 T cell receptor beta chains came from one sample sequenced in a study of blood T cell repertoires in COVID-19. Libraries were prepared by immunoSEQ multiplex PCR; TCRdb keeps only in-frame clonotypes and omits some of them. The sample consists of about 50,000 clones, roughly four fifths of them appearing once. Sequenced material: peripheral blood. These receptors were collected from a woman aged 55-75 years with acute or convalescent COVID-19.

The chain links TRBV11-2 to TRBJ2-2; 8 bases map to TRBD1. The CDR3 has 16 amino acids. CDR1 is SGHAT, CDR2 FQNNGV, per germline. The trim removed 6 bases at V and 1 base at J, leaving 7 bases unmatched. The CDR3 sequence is CASSSGQGLNTGELFF. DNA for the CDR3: TGTGCCAGCAGTTCTGGACAGGGCCTGAACACCGGGGAGCTGTTTTTT.

The CDR3 coding sequence is TGTGCCAGCAGCTCCGCCGTACTAGCGGGGGGGAATGAGCAGTTCTTC. It specifies CASSSAVLAGGNEQFF. The rearrangement links TRBV11-3 to TRBJ2-1, with TRBD2 matching over 13 bases. The ends lost 4 bases at V and 7 bases at J; junction bases unmatched: 7. Germline lookup yields CDR1 SGHNT and CDR2 YENEEA. The CDR3 is 16 amino acids.

Here the CDR3 reads CASSASWGQTYNEQFF. CDR3 DNA: TGTGCCAGCAGCGCGTCGTGGGGGCAAACCTACAATGAGCAGTTCTTC. The chain uses TRBV7-8 and TRBJ2-1, with D maybe TRBD1 (6 bases). CDR1 and CDR2 (germline): SGHVS, FQNEAQ. The CDR3 runs 16 residues. Trimming removed 5 bases at V and 2 bases at J, with 16 bases between.

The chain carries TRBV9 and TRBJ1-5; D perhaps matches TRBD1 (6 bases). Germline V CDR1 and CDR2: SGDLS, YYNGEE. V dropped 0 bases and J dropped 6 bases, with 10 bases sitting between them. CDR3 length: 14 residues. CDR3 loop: CASSVGTVGQPQHF. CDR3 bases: TGTGCCAGCAGCGTAGGGACAGTGGGTCAGCCCCAGCATTTT.

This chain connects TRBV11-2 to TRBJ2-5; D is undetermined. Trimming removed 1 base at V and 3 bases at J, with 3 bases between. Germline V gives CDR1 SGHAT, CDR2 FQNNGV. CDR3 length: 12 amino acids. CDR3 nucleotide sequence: TGTGCCAGCAGCTTAGTCGAAGAGACCCAGTACTTC. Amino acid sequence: CASSLVEETQYF.

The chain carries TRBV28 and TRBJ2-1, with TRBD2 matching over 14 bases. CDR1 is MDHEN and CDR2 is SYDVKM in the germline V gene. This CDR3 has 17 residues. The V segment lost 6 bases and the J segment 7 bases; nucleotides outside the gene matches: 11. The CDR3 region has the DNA TGTGCCAGCAGCCTCGAGTCTGGGACTAGCGGGAGAAATGAGCAGTTCTTC. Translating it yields CASSLESGTSGRNEQFF.

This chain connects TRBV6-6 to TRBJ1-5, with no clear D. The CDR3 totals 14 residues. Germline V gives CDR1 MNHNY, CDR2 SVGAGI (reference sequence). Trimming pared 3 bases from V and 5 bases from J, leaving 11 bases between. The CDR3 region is CASSYSVVDQPQHF. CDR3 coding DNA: TGTGCCAGCAGTTATAGCGTGGTCGATCAGCCCCAGCATTTT.

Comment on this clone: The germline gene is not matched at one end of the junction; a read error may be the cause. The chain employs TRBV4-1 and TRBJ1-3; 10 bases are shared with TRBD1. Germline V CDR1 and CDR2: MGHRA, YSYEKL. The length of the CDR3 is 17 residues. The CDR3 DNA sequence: TGCGCCAGCAGCCAAAGTCCCGGGACAGGGGCTGGAGACACCATATATTTT. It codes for CASSQSPGTGAGDTIYF.

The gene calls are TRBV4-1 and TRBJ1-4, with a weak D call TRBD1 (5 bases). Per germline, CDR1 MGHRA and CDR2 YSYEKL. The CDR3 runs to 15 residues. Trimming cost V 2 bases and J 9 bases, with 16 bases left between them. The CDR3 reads CASSQKESEGQKLFF. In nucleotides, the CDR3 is TGCGCCAGCAGCCAAAAGGAGTCGGAGGGACAAAAACTGTTTTTT.

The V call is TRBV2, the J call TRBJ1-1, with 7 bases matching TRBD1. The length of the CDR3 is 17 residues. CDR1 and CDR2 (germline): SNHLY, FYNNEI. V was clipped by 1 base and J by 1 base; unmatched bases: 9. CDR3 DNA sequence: TGTGCCAGCAGTGAAGGGTGGGACAGATTAAAGAACACTGAAGCTTTCTTT. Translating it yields CASSEGWDRLKNTEAFF.

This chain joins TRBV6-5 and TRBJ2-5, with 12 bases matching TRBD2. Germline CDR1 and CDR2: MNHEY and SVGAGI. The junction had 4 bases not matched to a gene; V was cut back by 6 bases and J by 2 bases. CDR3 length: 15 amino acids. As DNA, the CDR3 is TGTGCCAGCAGACGGACTAGCGGGGTACAAGAGACCCAGTACTTC. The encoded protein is CASRRTSGVQETQYF.

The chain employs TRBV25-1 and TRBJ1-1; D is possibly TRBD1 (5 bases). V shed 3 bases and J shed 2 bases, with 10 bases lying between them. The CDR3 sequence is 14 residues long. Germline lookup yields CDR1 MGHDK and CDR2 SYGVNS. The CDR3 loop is CASSELTANTEAFF. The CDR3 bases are TGTGCCAGCAGTGAGCTGACAGCCAACACTGAAGCTTTCTTT. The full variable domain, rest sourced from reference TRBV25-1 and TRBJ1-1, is EADIYQTPRYLVIGTGKKITLECSQTMGHDKMYWYQQDPGMELHLIHYSYGVNSTEKGDLSSESTVSRIRTEHFPLTLESARPSHTSQYLCASSELTANTEAFFGQGTRLTVV.

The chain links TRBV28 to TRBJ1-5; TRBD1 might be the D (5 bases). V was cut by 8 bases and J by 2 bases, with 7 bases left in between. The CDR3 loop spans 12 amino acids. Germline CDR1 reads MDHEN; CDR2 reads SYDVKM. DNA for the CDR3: TGTGCCAGCGTAGGGGGCAATCAGCCCCAGCATTTT. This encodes CASVGGNQPQHF.

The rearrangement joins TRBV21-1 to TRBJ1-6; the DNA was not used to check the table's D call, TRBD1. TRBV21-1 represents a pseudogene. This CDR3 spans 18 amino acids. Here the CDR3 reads CASRQPAGKSTLNSPLHF. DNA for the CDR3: TGTGCCAGCAGACAACCCGCAGGGAAATCCACCCTAAATTCACCCCTCCACTTT.

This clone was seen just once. The CDR3 coding sequence is TGTGCCAGCAGCCAAGAGGGAGAGGGAAGCTCTGGAAACACCATATATTTT. Its translation is CASSQEGEGSSGNTIYF. The chain is built from TRBV4-2 and TRBJ1-3, with unresolved D. The CDR3 contains 17 residues. Trimming stripped 0 bases from V and 0 bases from J, with 12 bases between. Germline values: CDR1 LGHNA, CDR2 YNFKEQ.

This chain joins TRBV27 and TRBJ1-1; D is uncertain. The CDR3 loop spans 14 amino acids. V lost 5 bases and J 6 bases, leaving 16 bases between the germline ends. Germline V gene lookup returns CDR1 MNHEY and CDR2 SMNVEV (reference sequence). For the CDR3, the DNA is TGTGCCAGCAGTCCAGTCGGGAGTCTCGCTGAAGCTTTCTTT. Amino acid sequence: CASSPVGSLAEAFF.

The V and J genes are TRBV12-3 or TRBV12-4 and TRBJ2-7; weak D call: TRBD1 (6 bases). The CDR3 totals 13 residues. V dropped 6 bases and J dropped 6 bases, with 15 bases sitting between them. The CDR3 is CASSQDRQAEQYF. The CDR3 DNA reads TGTGCCAGCAGCCAAGACCGACAGGCCGAGCAGTACTTC.

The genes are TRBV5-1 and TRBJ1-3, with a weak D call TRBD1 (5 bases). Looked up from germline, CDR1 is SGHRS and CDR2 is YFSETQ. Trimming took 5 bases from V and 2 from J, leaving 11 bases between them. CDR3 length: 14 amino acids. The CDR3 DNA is TGCGCCAGCAGTCAAACAGGCACTGGAAACACCATATATTTT. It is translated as CASSQTGTGNTIYF. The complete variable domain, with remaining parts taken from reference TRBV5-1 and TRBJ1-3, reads KAGVTQTPRYLIKTRGQQVTLSCSPISGHRSVSWYQQTPGQGLQFLFEYFSETQRNKGNFPGRFSGRQFSNSRSEMNVSTLELGDSALYLCASSQTGTGNTIYFGEGSWLTVV.

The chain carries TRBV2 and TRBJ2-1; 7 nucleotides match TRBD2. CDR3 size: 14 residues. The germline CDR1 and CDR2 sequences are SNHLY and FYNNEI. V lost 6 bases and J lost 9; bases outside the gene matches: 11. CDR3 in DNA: TGTGCCAGCAGCCGGGGACTACCGGTAGCTGAGCAGTTCTTC. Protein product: CASSRGLPVAEQFF.

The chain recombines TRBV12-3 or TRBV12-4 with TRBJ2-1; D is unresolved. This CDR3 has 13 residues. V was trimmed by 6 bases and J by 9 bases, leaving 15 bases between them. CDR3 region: CASSPSLSGEQFF. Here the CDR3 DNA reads TGTGCCAGCAGCCCCTCCCTGTCCGGTGAGCAGTTCTTC.

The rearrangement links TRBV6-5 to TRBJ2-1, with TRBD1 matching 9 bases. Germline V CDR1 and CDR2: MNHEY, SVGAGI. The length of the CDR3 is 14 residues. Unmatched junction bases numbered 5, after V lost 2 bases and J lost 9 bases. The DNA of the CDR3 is TGTGCCAGCAGTTACACGGGACAGGGAGTTGAGCAGTTCTTC. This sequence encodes CASSYTGQGVEQFF.

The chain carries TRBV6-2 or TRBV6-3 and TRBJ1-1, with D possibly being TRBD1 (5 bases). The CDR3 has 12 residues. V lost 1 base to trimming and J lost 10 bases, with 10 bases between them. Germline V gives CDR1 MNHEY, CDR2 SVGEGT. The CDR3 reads CASSYWWGAAFF. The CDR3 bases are TGTGCCAGCAGTTACTGGTGGGGCGCAGCTTTCTTT.

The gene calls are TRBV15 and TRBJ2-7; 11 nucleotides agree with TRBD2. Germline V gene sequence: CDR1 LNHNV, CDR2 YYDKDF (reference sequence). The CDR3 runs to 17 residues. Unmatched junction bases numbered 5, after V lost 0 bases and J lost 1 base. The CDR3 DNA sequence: TGTGCCACCAGCAGAGAAACTAGCGGGAGTTTATCCTACGAGCAGTACTTC. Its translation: CATSRETSGSLSYEQYF.

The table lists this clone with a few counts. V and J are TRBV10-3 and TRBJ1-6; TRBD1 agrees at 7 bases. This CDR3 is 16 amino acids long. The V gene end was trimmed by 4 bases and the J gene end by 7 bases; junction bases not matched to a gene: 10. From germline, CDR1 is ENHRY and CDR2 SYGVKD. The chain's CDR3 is CAISVGTATPNSPLHF. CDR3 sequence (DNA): TGTGCCATCAGTGTAGGGACAGCTACTCCCAATTCACCCCTCCACTTT.